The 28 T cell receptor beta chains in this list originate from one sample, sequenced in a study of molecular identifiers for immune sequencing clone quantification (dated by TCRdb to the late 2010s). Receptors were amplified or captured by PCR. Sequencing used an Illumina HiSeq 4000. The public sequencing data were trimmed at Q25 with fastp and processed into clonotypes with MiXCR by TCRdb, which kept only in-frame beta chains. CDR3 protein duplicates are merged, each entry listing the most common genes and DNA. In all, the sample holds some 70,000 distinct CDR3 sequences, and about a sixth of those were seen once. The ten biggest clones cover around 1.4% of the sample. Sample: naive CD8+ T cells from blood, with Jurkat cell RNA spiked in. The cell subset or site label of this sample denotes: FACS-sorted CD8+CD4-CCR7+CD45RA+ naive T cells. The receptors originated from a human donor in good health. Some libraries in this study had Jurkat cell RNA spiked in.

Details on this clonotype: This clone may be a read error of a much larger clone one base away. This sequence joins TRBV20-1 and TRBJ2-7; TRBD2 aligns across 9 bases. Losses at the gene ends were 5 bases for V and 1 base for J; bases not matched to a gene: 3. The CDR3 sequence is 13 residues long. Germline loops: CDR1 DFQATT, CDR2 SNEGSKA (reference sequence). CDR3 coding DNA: TGCAGTGCTGGTAGCGGGAGTTCCTACGAGCAGTACTTC. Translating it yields CSAGSGSSYEQYF.

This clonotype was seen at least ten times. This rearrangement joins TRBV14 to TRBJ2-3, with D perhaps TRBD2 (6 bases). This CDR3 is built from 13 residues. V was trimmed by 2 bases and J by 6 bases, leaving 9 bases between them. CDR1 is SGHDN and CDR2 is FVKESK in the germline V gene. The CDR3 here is CASSQTLADTQYF. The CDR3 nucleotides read TGTGCCAGCAGCCAAACCCTAGCGGATACGCAGTATTTT.

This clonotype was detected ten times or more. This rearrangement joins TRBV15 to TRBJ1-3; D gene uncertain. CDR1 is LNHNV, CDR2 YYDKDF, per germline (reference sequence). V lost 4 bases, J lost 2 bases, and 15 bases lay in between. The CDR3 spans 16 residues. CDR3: CATSIDSYDPGNTIYF. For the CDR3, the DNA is TGTGCCACCAGCATAGATTCGTACGATCCTGGAAACACCATATATTTT.

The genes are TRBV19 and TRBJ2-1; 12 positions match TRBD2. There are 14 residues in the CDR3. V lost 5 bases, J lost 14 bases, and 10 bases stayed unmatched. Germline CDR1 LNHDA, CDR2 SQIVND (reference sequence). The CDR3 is CASSPLAGGPSEFF. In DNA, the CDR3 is TGTGCCAGTAGTCCCCTAGCGGGAGGGCCTTCGGAGTTCTTC. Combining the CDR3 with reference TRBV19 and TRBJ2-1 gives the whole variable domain DGGITQSPKYLFRKEGQNVTLSCEQNLNHDAMYWYRQDPGQGLRLIYYSQIVNDFQKGDIAEGYSVSREKKESFPLTVTSAQKNPTAFYLCASSPLAGGPSEFFGPGTRLTVL.

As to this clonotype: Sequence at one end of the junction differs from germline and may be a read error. The CDR3 reads CASSQRVAYSEQFF. The CDR3 nucleotides are TGCGCCAGCAGCCAGAGGGTAGCCTACAGTGAGCAGTTCTTC. The chain has TRBV4-3 and TRBJ2-1; D is possibly TRBD2 (5 bases). CDR3 length: 14 residues. Looked up from germline, CDR1 is LGHNA and CDR2 is YSLEER.

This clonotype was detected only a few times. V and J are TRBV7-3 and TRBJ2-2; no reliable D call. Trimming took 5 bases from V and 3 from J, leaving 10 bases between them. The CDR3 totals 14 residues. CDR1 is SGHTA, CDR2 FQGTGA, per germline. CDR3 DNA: TGTGCCAGCAGCCCAATCGGGTACACCGGGGAGCTGTTTTTT. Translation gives CASSPIGYTGELFF. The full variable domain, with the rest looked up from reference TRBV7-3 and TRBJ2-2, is GAGVSQTPSNKVTEKGKYVELRCDPISGHTALYWYRQSLGQGPEFLIYFQGTGAADDSGLPNDRFFAVRPEGSVSTLKIQRTERGDSAVYLCASSPIGYTGELFFGEGSRLTVL.

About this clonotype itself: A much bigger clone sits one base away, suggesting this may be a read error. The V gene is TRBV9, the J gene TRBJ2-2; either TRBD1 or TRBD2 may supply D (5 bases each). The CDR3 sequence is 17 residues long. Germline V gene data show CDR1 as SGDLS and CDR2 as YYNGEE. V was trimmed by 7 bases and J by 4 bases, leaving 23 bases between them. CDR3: CASAAGPGPTLTGELFF. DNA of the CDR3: TGTGCCAGCGCGGCGGGCCCGGGGCCTACGCTCACCGGGGAGCTGTTTTTT.

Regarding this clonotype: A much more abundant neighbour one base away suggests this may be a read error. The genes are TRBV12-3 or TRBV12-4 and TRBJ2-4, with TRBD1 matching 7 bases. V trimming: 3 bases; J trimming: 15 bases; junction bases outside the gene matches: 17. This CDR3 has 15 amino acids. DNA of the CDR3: TGTGCCAGCAGTTTTATCTTCCCCCCTGCGGCAGGGGGGTACTTC. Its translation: CASSFIFPPAAGGYF.

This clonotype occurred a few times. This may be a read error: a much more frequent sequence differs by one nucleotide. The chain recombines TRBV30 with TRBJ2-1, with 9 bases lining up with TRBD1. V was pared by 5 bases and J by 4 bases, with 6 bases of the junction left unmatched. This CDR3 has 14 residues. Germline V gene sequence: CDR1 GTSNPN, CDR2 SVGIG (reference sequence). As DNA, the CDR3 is TGTGCCTGGGGGGGACAGGGATTATACAATGAGCAGTTCTTC. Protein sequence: CAWGGQGLYNEQFF.

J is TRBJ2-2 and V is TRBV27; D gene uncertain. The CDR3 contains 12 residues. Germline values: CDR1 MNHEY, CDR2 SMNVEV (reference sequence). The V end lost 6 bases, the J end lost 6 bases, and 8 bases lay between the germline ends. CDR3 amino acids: CASSPYSGELFF. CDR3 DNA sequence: TGTGCCAGCAGCCCTTATTCCGGGGAGCTGTTTTTT.

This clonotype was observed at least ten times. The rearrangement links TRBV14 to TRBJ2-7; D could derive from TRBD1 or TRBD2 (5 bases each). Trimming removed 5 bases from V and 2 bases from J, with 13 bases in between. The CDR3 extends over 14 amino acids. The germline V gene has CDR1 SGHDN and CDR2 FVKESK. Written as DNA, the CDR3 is TGTGCCAGCAGCGGGGGACGGGTGACCTACGAGCAGTACTTC. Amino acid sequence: CASSGGRVTYEQYF.

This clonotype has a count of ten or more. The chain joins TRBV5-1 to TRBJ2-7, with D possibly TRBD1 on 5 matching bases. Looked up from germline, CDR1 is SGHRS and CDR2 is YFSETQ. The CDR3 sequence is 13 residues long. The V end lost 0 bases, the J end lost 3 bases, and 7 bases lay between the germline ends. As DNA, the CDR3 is TGCGCCAGCAGCTTGGGACAGAACTACGAGCAGTACTTC. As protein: CASSLGQNYEQYF.

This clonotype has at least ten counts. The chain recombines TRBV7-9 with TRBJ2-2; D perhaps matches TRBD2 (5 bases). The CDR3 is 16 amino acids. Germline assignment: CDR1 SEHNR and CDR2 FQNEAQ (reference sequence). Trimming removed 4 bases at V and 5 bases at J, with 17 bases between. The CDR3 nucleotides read TGTGCCAGCAGCTCAAGTATCCGGGGTTTTACCGGGGAGCTGTTTTTT. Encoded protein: CASSSSIRGFTGELFF.

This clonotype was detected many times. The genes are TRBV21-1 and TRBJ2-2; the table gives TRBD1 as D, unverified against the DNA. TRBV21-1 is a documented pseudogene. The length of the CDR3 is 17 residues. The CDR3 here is CASRAYRGQATAGELFF. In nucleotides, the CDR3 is TGTGCCAGCAGGGCATACAGGGGGCAAGCCACAGCCGGGGAGCTGTTTTTT.

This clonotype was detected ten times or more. The CDR3 nucleotides read TGTGCCACCAGTCTCGTGGGAGTTAGAACAGATACGCAGTATTTT. It codes for CATSLVGVRTDTQYF. The chain links TRBV24-1 to TRBJ2-3; possibly TRBD2 for D (5 bases). The CDR3 consists of 15 residues. V gave up 6 bases and J gave up 3 bases, with 15 bases separating them. The germline CDR1 and CDR2 sequences are KGHDR and SFDVKD.

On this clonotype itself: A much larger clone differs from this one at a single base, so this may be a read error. The CDR3 DNA follows: TGTGCCAGCAGCACCTCTGAGCGGGAGTTTTACGAGCGGTACTTC. Translating gives CASSTSEREFYERYF. The chain is built from TRBV7-9 and TRBJ2-7, with 8 bases fitting TRBD2. Germline values: CDR1 SEHNR, CDR2 FQNEAQ (reference sequence). The CDR3 length is 15 residues.

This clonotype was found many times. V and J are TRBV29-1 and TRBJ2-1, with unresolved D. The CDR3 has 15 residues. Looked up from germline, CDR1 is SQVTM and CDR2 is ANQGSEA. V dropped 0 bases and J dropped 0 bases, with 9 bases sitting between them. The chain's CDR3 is CSVEDRGSSYNEQFF. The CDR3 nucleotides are TGCAGCGTTGAAGATCGCGGTAGCTCCTACAATGAGCAGTTCTTC.

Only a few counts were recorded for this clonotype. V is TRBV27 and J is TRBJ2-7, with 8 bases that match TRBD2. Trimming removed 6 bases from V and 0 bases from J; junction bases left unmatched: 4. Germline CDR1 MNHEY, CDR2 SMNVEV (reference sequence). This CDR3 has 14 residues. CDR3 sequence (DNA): TGTGCCAGCAGCCTACTAGCGGTCTCCTACGAGCAGTACTTC. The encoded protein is CASSLLAVSYEQYF.

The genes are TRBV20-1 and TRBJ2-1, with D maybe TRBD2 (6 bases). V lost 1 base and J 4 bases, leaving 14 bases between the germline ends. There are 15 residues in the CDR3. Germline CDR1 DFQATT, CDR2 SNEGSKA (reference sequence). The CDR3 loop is CSARVRESPYNEQFF. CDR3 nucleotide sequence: TGCAGTGCTAGAGTCCGGGAGTCTCCGTACAATGAGCAGTTCTTC.

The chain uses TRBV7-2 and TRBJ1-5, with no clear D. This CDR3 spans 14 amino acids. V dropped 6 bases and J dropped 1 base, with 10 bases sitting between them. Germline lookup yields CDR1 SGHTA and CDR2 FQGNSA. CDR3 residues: CASRDTASNQPQHF. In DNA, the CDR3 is TGTGCCAGCAGGGATACAGCGAGCAATCAGCCCCAGCATTTT.

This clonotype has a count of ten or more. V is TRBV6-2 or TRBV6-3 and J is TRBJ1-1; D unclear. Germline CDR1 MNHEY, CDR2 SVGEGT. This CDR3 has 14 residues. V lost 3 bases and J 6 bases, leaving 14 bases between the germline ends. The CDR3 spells CASSYGNVMAEAFF. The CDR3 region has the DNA TGTGCCAGCAGTTATGGAAATGTGATGGCTGAAGCTTTCTTT.

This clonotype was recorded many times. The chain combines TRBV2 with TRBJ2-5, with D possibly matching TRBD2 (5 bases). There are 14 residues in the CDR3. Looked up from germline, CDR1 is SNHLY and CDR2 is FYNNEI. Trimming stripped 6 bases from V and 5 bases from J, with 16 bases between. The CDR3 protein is CASRPGKWVETQYF. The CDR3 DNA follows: TGTGCCAGCAGACCGGGAAAGTGGGTGGAGACCCAGTACTTC.

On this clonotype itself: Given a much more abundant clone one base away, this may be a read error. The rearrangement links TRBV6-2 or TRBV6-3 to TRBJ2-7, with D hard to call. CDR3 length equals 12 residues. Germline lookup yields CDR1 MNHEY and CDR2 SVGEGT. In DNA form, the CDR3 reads TGTGCCAGCAGTCTTGGACCTCCCGAGCTGTACTTC. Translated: CASSLGPPELYF.

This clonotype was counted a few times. The CDR3 here is CASSPWTSGSAYEQYF. Written as DNA, the CDR3 is TGTGCCAGCAGTCCCTGGACTAGCGGCTCGGCCTACGAGCAGTACTTC. V usage is TRBV12-3 or TRBV12-4 and J usage is TRBJ2-7; TRBD2 matches at 10 bases. CDR3 length: 16 amino acids. V shed 5 bases and J 2 bases; nucleotides not matched to a gene: 9.

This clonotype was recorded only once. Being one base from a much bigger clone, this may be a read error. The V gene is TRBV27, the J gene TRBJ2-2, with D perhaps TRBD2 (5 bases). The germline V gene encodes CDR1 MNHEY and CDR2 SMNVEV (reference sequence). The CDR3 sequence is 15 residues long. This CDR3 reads CASSLSSMLTGELYF. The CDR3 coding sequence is TGTGCCAGCAGTTTAAGCAGTATGTTAACCGGGGAGCTGTATTTT.

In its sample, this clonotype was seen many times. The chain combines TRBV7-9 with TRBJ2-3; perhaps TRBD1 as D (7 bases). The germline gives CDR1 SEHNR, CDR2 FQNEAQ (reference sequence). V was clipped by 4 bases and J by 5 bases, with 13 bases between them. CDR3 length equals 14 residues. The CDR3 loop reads CASSSRQGGDTQYF. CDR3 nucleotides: TGTGCCAGCAGCTCGAGACAGGGAGGAGATACGCAGTATTTT.

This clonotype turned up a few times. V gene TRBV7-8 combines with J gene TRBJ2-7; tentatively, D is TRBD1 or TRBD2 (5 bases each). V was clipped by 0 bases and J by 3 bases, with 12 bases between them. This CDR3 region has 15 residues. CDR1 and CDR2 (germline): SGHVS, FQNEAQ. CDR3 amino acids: CASSLASGTFYEQYF. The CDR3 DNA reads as TGTGCCAGCAGCTTAGCTTCAGGGACCTTCTACGAGCAGTACTTC.

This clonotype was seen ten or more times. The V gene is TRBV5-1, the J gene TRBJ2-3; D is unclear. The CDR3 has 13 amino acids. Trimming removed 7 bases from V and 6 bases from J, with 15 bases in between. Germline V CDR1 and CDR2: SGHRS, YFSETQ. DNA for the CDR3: TGCGCCAGCTCGGCTCTCTTTGGGGATACGCAGTATTTT. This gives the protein CASSALFGDTQYF.